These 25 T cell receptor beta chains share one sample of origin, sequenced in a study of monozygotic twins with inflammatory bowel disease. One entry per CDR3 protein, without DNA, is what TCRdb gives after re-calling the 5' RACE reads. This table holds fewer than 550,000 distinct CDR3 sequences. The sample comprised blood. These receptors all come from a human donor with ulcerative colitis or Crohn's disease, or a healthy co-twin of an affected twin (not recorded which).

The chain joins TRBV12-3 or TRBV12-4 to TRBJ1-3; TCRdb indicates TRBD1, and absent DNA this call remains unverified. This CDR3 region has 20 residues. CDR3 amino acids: CASLILVTLQGSSSGNTIYF.

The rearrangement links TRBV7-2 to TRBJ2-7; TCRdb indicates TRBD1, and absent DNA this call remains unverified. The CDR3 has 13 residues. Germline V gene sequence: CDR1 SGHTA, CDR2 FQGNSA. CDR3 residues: CASSLVGLYEQYF.

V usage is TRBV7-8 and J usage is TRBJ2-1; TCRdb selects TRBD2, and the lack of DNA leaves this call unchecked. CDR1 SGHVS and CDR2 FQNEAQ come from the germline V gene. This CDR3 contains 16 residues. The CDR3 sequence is CASSLLAGGNYNEQFF.

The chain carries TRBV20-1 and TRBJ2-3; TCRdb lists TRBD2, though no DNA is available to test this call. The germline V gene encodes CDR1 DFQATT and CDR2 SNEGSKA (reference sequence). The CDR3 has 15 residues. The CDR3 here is CSARGHSGPTDTQYF.

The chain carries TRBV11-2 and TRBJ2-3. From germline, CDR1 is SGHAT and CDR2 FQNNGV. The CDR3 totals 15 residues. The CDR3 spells CASSSRLRPTDTQYF. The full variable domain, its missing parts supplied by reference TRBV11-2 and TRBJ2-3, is EAGVAQSPRYKIIEKRQSVAFWCNPISGHATLYWYQQILGQGPKLLIQFQNNGVVDDSQLPKDRFSAERLKGVDSTLKIQPAKLEDSAVYLCASSSRLRPTDTQYFGPGTRLTVL.

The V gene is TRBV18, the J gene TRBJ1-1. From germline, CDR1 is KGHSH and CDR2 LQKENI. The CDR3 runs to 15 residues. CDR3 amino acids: CASSPVSGSGTEAFF.

The CDR3 here is CASSLALTSIQETQYF. The chain combines TRBV11-2 with TRBJ2-5. The CDR3 is made up of 16 amino acids. Germline loops: CDR1 SGHAT, CDR2 FQNNGV.

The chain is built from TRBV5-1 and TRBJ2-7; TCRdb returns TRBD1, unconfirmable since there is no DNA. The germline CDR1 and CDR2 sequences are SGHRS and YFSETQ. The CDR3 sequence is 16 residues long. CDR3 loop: CASSLPRDRQTYEQYF.

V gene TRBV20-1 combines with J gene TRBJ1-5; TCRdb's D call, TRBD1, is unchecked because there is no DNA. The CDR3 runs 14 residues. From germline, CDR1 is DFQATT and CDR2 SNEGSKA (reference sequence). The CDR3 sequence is CSASGQGSGQPQHF.

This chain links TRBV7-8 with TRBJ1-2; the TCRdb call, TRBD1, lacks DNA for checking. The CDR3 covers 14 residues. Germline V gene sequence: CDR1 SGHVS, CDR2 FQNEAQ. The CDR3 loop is CASSRTGGNYGYTF. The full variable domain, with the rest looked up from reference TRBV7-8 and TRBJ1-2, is GAGVSQSPRYKVAKRGQDVALRCDPISGHVSLFWYQQALGQGPEFLTYFQNEAQLDKSGLPSDRFFAERPEGSVSTLKIQRTQQEDSAVYLCASSRTGGNYGYTFGSGTRLTVV.

This CDR3 reads CSVEMGQSSYEQYF. The chain joins TRBV29-1 to TRBJ2-7; no DNA is available, so the TRBD1 call from TCRdb remains unchecked. The CDR3 is 14 amino acids. Germline V gives CDR1 SQVTM, CDR2 ANQGSEA.

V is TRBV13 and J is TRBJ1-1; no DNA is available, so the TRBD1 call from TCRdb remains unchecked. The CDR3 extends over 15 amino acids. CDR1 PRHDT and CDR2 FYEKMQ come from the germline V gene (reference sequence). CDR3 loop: CASSLSQGAGREAFF.

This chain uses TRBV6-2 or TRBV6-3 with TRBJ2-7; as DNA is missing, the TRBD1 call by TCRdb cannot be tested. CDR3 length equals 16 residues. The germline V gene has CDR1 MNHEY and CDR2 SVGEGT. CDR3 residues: CAIAPLPGQGLYEQYF.

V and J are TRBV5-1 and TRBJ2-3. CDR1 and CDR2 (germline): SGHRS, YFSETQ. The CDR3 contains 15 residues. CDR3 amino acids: CASVPESRVTDTQYF.

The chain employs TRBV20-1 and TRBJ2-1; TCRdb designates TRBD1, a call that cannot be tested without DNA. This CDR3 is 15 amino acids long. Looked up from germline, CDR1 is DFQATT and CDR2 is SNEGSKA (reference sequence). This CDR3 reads CSARPGQGALNEQFF.

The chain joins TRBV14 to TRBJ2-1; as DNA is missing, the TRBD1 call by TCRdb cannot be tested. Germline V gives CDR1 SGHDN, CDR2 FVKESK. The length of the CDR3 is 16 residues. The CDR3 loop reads CASSTPEGTYYNEQFF.

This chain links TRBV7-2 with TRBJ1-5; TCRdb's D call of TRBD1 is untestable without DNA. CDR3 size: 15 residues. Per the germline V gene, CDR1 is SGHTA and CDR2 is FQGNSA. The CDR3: CASSFDRNSNQPQHF.

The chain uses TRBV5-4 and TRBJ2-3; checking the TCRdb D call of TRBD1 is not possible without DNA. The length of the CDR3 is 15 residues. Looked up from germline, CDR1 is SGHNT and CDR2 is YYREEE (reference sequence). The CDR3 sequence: CASSFETGGTDTQYF. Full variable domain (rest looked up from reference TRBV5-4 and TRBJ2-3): ETGVTQSPTHLIKTRGQQVTLRCSSQSGHNTVSWYQQALGQGPQFIFQYYREEENGRGNFPPRFSGLQFPNYSSELNVNALELDDSALYLCASSFETGGTDTQYFGPGTRLTVL.

The chain's CDR3 is CASSQGQMDYGYTF. The J gene is TRBJ1-2, the V gene TRBV12-3 or TRBV12-4; the TCRdb call, TRBD1, lacks DNA for checking. CDR3 size: 14 residues.

This chain's CDR3 is CSARDQSGSYNEQFF. V and J are TRBV20-1 and TRBJ2-1; TCRdb reports TRBD2, a call that lacks DNA to check it against. Per germline, CDR1 DFQATT and CDR2 SNEGSKA (reference sequence). The CDR3 length is 15 residues.

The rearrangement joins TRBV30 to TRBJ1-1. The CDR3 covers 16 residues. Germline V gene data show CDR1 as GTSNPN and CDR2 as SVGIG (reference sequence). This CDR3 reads CAWSVRAGWRNTEAFF.

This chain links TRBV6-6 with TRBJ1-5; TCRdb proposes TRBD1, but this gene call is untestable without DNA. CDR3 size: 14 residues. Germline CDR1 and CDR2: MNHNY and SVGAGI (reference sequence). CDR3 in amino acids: CAAEAGGVSKPQHF.

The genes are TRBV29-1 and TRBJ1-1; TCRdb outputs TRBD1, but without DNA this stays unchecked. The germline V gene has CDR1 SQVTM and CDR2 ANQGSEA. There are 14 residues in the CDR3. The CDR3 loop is CSVEGTGTNTEAFF.

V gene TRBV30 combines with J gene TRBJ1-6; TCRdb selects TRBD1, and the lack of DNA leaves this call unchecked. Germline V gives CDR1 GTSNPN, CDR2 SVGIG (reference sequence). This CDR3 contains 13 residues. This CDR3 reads CAWRGAGNSPLHF.

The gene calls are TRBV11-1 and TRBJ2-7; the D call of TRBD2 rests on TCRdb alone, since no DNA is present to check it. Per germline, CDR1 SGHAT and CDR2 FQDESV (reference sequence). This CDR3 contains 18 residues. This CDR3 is CASSSRTSGRGTPYEQYF.